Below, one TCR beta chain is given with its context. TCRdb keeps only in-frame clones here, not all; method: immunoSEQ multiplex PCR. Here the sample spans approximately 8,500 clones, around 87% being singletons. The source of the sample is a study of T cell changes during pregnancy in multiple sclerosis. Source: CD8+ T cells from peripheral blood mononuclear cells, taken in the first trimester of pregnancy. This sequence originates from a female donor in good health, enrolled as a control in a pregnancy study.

Here the CDR3 DNA reads TGTGCCAGCAGTTACTCCGGGGACAGATCGTTCCACGAGCAGTACTTC. The encoded protein is CASSYSGDRSFHEQYF. The chain is built from TRBV6-5 and TRBJ2-7; the match to TRBD1 covers 7 bases. CDR1 is MNHEY and CDR2 is SVGAGI in the germline V gene. The CDR3 has 16 residues. V gave up 0 bases and J gave up 5 bases; unmatched junction bases: 10.